This TCR beta chain came from a study of blood T cell repertoires in COVID-19. Study context: The study drew acute and convalescent COVID-19 samples from the United States, Italy and Spain. Sample material is recorded as cDNA or gDNA derived from T cells, B-cell-depleted T cells, or PBMCs.

Looked up from germline, CDR1 is ENHRY and CDR2 is SYGVKD. Trimming took 10 bases from V and 2 from J; bases not matched to a gene: 7. The CDR3 totals 14 residues. Profiled with immunoSEQ multiplex PCR; TCRdb holds only in-frame clones, not every one. Of about 91,000 clones listed, around 90% are singletons. What was sequenced was peripheral blood. The clonotype comes from a woman between 65 and 79 years old with acute or convalescent COVID-19. This sequence joins TRBV10-3 and TRBJ2-7; 11 nucleotides agree with TRBD2. The CDR3 sequence: CATAGTSGTYEQYF. The CDR3 nucleotides are TGTGCCACCGCTGGGACTAGCGGTACCTACGAGCAGTACTTC.